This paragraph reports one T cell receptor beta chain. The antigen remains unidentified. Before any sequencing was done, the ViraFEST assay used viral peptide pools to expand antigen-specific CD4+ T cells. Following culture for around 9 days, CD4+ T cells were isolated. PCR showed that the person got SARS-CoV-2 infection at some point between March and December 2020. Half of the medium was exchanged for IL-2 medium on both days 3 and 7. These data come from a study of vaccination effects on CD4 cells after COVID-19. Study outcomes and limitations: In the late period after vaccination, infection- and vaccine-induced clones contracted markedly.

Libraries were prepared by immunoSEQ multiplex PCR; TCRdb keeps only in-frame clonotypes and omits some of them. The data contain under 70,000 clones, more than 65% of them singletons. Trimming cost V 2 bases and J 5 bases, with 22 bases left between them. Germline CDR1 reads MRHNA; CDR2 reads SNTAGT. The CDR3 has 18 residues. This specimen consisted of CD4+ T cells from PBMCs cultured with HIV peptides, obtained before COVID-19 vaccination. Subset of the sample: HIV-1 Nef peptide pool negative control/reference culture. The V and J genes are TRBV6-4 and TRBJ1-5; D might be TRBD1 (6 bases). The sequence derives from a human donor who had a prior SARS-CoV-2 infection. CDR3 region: CASSDGSGLRGEYQPQHF. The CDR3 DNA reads TGTGCCAGCAGTGACGGGTCAGGGCTCAGGGGCGAATATCAGCCCCAGCATTTT.